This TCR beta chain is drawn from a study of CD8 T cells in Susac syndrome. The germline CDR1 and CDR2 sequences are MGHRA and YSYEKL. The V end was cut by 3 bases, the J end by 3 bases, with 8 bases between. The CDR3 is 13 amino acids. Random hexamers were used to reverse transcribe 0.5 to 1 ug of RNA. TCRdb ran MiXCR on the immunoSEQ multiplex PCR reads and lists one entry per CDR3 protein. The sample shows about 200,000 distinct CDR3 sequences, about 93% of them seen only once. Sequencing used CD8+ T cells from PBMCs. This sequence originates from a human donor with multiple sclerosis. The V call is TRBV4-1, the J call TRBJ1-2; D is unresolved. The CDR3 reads CASSQSVYYGYTF. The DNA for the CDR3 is TGCGCCAGCAGCCAGTCCGTCTACTATGGCTACACCTTC.